This entry lists 15 T cell receptor beta chains sequenced from one sample in a study of blood T cell repertoires in COVID-19. The table came from immunoSEQ multiplex PCR; TCRdb's copy has only in-frame clones and leaves some out. The sample lists approximately 100,000 clones; roughly 92% were seen once. Sequencing used peripheral blood. The receptors come from a man aged 50-59 years with active COVID-19.

The CDR3 coding sequence is TGCGCCAGCTTCCCGGGACAGGGGGCCCTAGCTAACTATGGCTACACCTTC. Protein sequence: CASFPGQGALANYGYTF. V usage is TRBV5-1 and J usage is TRBJ1-2; TRBD1 agrees at 12 bases. The length of the CDR3 is 17 residues. The V segment lost 7 bases and the J segment 0 bases; nucleotides outside the gene matches: 10. CDR1 is SGHRS, CDR2 YFSETQ, per germline.

This clone was seen a handful of times. The CDR3 DNA follows: TGCGCCAGCAGCCAAGGTCGGGACACCGAGCAGTACTTC. Its translation is CASSQGRDTEQYF. J is TRBJ2-7 and V is TRBV4-1; D may be TRBD1 (6 bases). V was clipped by 1 base and J by 6 bases, with 10 bases between them. This CDR3 is 13 amino acids long. Germline V lookup: CDR1 MGHRA, CDR2 YSYEKL.

This chain joins TRBV30 and TRBJ2-1, with 8 bases that match TRBD2. With 3 bases clipped from V and 5 bases from J, the junction kept 9 bases outside the gene matches. CDR3 length: 15 residues. Germline V lookup: CDR1 GTSNPN, CDR2 SVGIG (reference sequence). The CDR3: CAWSRELAGNNEQFF. Written as DNA, the CDR3 is TGTGCCTGGAGCCGGGAATTAGCGGGAAACAATGAGCAGTTCTTC.

The V and J genes are TRBV30 and TRBJ1-6, with a weak D call TRBD1 (5 bases). CDR3 size: 14 residues. Trimming pared 5 bases from V and 5 bases from J, leaving 13 bases between. Germline V lookup: CDR1 GTSNPN, CDR2 SVGIG (reference sequence). The CDR3 spells CAWCHTGHNSPLHF. The DNA for the CDR3 is TGTGCCTGGTGCCATACAGGCCATAATTCACCCCTCCACTTT.

This chain connects TRBV28 to TRBJ2-7; 12 bases fit TRBD2. The CDR3 length is 17 residues. J gave up 0 bases and V 6 bases, and 9 bases lay outside the gene matches. Germline V gene data show CDR1 as MDHEN and CDR2 as SYDVKM. The CDR3 reads CASRLGTSGFSSYEQYF. DNA for the CDR3: TGTGCCAGCAGGCTCGGGACTAGCGGGTTTAGCTCCTACGAGCAGTACTTC.

J is TRBJ1-3 and V is TRBV28; D perhaps matches TRBD1 (5 bases). Per germline, CDR1 MDHEN and CDR2 SYDVKM. The CDR3 sequence is 16 residues long. Trimming stripped 4 bases from V and 4 bases from J, with 17 bases between. The CDR3, as DNA: TGTGCCAGCAGTTCCCCCCGGGGGACGTCGGGAAACACCATATATTTT. Protein: CASSSPRGTSGNTIYF. The variable domain in full, completed from reference TRBV28 and TRBJ1-3, reads DVKVTQSSRYLVKRTGEKVFLECVQDMDHENMFWYRQDPGLGLRLIYFSYDVKMKEKGDIPEGYSVSREKKERFSLILESASTNQTSMYLCASSSPRGTSGNTIYFGEGSWLTVV.

Notes on this clone: At one of its ends the junction is not consistent with the germline gene, which may arise from a read error. V is TRBV28 and J is TRBJ2-5; tentative D call: TRBD2 (6 bases). The CDR3 covers 13 residues. Germline V gene sequence: CDR1 MDHEN, CDR2 SYDVKM. DNA for the CDR3: TGTGCCAGCAGTCTTAGCGGAGCCGAATCCGCGGACTTC. It specifies CASSLSGAESADF.

The genes are TRBV15 and TRBJ2-1; D remains ambiguous. CDR1 is LNHNV and CDR2 is YYDKDF in the germline V gene (reference sequence). The V end was cut by 1 base, the J end by 10 bases, with 8 bases between. CDR3 length: 12 residues. CDR3 region: CATSRVLTEQFF. In DNA form, the CDR3 reads TGTGCCACCAGCAGAGTGCTAACGGAGCAGTTCTTC.

The chain links TRBV5-8 to TRBJ1-2, with D maybe TRBD1 (5 bases). Trimming removed 4 bases from V and 5 bases from J, with 21 bases in between. CDR1 is SGHTS, CDR2 YDEGEE, per germline. The CDR3 loop spans 16 amino acids. CDR3 protein: CASSSNRYRAGYGYTF. CDR3 bases: TGTGCCAGCAGCAGCAACAGGTACCGGGCCGGTTATGGCTACACCTTC.

V and J are TRBV2 and TRBJ2-5, with 7 nucleotides matching TRBD1. The CDR3 consists of 14 residues. V trimming: 4 bases; J trimming: 4 bases; junction bases outside the gene matches: 6. Germline V lookup: CDR1 SNHLY, CDR2 FYNNEI. The CDR3 here is CASSGQGRGETQYF. The CDR3 DNA is TGTGCCAGCAGTGGACAGGGCCGTGGAGAGACCCAGTACTTC. Combining the CDR3 with reference TRBV2 and TRBJ2-5 gives the whole variable domain EPEVTQTPSHQVTQMGQEVILRCVPISNHLYFYWYRQILGQKVEFLVSFYNNEISEKSEIFDDQFSVERPDGSNFTLKIRSTKLEDSAMYFCASSGQGRGETQYFGPGTRLLVL.

This rearrangement joins TRBV7-6 to TRBJ2-3; 8 bases fit TRBD2. This CDR3 has 16 residues. Germline CDR1 and CDR2: SGHVS and FNYEAQ. Trimming at V came to 1 base and at J to 2 bases, leaving 5 bases not matched to a gene. The chain's CDR3 is CASSLDPAGVTDTQYF. The CDR3 coding sequence is TGTGCCAGCAGCTTAGACCCAGCGGGAGTCACAGATACGCAGTATTTT.

V and J are TRBV19 and TRBJ1-6; unclear D gene. The CDR3 totals 15 residues. CDR1 LNHDA and CDR2 SQIVND come from the germline V gene (reference sequence). The germline V and J ends were trimmed by 4 bases and 6 bases, with 13 bases remaining between them. DNA of the CDR3: TGTGCCAGTAGTAAGCTGCGACAATCTAATTCACCCCTCCACTTT. Encoded protein: CASSKLRQSNSPLHF.

This rearrangement joins TRBV4-1 to TRBJ1-1, with D uncertain. Germline CDR1 and CDR2: MGHRA and YSYEKL. Deletions cut 3 bases from V and 2 bases from J, with 10 bases between. The CDR3 has 14 residues. The CDR3 loop is CASSQRRVNTEAFF. In nucleotides, the CDR3 is TGCGCCAGCAGCCAGAGGCGGGTTAACACTGAAGCTTTCTTT.

The V call is TRBV28, the J call TRBJ1-5, with 8 nucleotides matching TRBD1. Germline V gene sequence: CDR1 MDHEN, CDR2 SYDVKM. CDR3 size: 16 residues. Losses at the gene ends were 3 bases for V and 1 base for J; bases not matched to a gene: 5. The CDR3 loop reads CASSFGQGGSNQPQHF. CDR3 DNA sequence: TGTGCCAGCAGTTTCGGACAGGGAGGGAGCAATCAGCCCCAGCATTTT.

This clone has only one observation. V is TRBV6-1 and J is TRBJ1-6; D gene uncertain. Trimming left V 3 bases short and J 4 bases short, with 13 bases between. This CDR3 contains 16 residues. Germline V CDR1 and CDR2: MNHNS, SASEGT. CDR3 nucleotide sequence: TGTGCCAGCAGTGACACAGCCCGGCTGTATAATTCACCCCTCCACTTT. This gives the protein CASSDTARLYNSPLHF.